This T cell receptor (beta chain) derives from a study of blood T cell repertoires in COVID-19. The wider study: COVID-19 samples collected from the United States, Italy and Spain covered acute and convalescent phases.

The germline V and J ends were trimmed by 1 base and 1 base, with 10 bases remaining between them. This CDR3 region has 16 residues. CDR1 is MNHNS, CDR2 SASEGT, per germline. Study processing details: Estimation of nucleated cell counts was performed using reference gene primer amplification. Produced via immunoSEQ multiplex PCR; TCRdb's table is partial and in-frame only. V and J calls and clone size come straight from that table; D and trimming were deduced from the DNA. This repertoire shows under 400,000 clones, more than 70% found once; its top ten account for about 10%. This TCR came from a woman in her 30s with COVID-19, enrolled during active disease. The source material was peripheral blood. The chain joins TRBV6-1 to TRBJ2-2; D uncertain. The CDR3 spells CASSEGSVMNTGELFF. CDR3 DNA sequence: TGTGCCAGCAGTGAAGGGTCGGTTATGAACACCGGGGAGCTGTTTTTT.